This T cell receptor (beta chain) was obtained from a study of Graves' ophthalmopathy and Graves' hyperthyroidism. Worth noting for this clonotype: It may be a read error: a sequence one base away is much more abundant.

The CDR3 consists of 14 residues. CDR1 is DFQATT and CDR2 is SNEGSKA in the germline V gene (reference sequence). The TCR beta CDR3 regions underwent amplification from RNA transcripts. The first round was an RT-PCR with HTBI primers, and the second round was a multiplex PCR. Each CDR3 protein is one row after TCRdb ran MiXCR on the multiplex PCR reads. The repertoire holds about 1.2 million distinct CDR3 sequences, roughly two fifths seen once, with approximately 12% in the top ten. The specimen was peripheral blood or thyroid tissue (not recorded which). The chain joins TRBV20-1 to TRBJ2-5; TRBD2 matches at 7 bases. The DNA end lines up better with TRBJ2-1; the J call may be wrong. This clonotype was sampled from an adult man with Graves' hyperthyroidism. DNA of the CDR3: TGCAGTGTCAGTGGGCTAGCGGAACAAGAGACCCAGTTCTTC. Its protein product is CSVSGLAEQETQFF.